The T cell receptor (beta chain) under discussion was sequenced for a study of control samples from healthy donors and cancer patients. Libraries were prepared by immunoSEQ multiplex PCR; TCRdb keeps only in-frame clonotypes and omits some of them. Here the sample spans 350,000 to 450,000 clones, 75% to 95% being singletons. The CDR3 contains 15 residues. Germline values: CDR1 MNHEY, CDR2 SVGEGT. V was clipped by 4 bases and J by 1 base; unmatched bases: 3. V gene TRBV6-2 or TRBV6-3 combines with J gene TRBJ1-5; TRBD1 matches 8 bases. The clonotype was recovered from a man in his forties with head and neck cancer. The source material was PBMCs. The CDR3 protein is CASSWGQASNQPQHF. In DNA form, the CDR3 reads TGTGCCAGCAGTTGGGGACAGGCGAGCAATCAGCCCCAGCATTTT.